This entry features one T cell receptor (beta chain) sequence. As yet, its antigen is unknown. A junction end diverges from the germline sequence, so it may reflect a read error. This record belongs to a study of T cells in Graves' hyperthyroidism and ophthalmopathy. Regions amplified from RNA transcripts were the TCR beta CDR3 regions. Using the HTBI primer set, a first-round RT-PCR was run on the TCR CDR3. TCRdb redid the calling of the multiplex PCR reads with MiXCR, one entry per CDR3 protein. This table has under 250,000 distinct CDR3 sequences, about a sixth appearing once. Patients aged 18 to 65 had newly diagnosed hyperthyroidism of under 2 months' duration. On the basis of clinical symptoms, serum thyroxine and TRAb, thyroid ultrasound and orbital computed tomography, diagnoses were made. PBMCs were sourced from more than 7.5 ml fresh peripheral blood. The CDR3 spans 13 residues. CDR1 SGHDN and CDR2 FVKESK come from the germline V gene.

Study-level points and caveats: Through a model of 13 V-J features, ophthalmopathy was separated from stable hyperthyroidism.

The rearrangement joins TRBV14 to TRBJ2-2; TRBD2 is a possible D gene (6 bases). The clonotype originates from a woman between 50 and 59 years old with Graves' hyperthyroidism. The sample consisted of blood. The CDR3 sequence is CASSRRGSGKLFF. In nucleotides, the CDR3 is TGTGCCAGCAGCAGGCGGGGATCCGGGAAGCTGTTTTTT.